Included here is one TCR beta chain sequence, with context. The antigen is unknown. There are 11 residues in the CDR3. Trimming removed 5 bases at V and 5 bases at J, with 7 bases between. Germline V gene sequence: CDR1 SGHVS, CDR2 FQNEAQ. These data come from a study of response to subunit inactivated influenza vaccine. Broader study findings: It was the authors' suggestion that each seasonal influenza vaccination recruits few new T cells.

TCRdb ran MiXCR on the RT-PCR reads and lists one entry per CDR3 protein. The table lists 500,000 to 750,000 distinct CDR3 sequences, 11% to 15% of them singletons. The source is a man between 45 and 60 years old who received an inactivated influenza vaccine. Sample: PBMCs from blood, taken 12 days after vaccination. The V and J genes are TRBV7-8 and TRBJ2-7; D call uncertain. This CDR3 reads CASSVLNEQYF. In DNA form, the CDR3 reads TGTGCCAGCAGCGTACTAAACGAGCAGTACTTC.